Below are 11 T cell receptor beta chains sequenced from a single sample in a study of blood T cell repertoires in COVID-19 (dated by TCRdb to 2018 to 2021). The library was produced with the immunoSEQ multiplex PCR assay. Held by TCRdb, this immuneACCESS table contains in-frame sequences only and omits some clones. Under half of the omission traces to an unresolved V gene where checked; the cause of the rest is unknown. Across this sample there are around 150,000 clones, with around 87% seen only once. In total, the top ten clones hold roughly 4.5% of the sample. Input material: peripheral blood. All receptors derive from a woman between 55 and 75 years old with active or convalescent COVID-19.

This rearrangement joins TRBV6-2 or TRBV6-3 to TRBJ1-2; D possibly corresponds to TRBD1 (5 bases). Trimming cost V 5 bases and J 8 bases, with 15 bases left between them. The CDR3 sequence is 13 residues long. CDR1 is MNHEY, CDR2 SVGEGT, per germline. The CDR3 protein is CASSPRDLWGYTF. The CDR3 DNA follows: TGTGCCAGCAGTCCCAGGGATTTGTGGGGCTACACCTTC.

This clone was detected a few times. CDR3 nucleotides: TGTGCCACCGGACAGGGGGATTGGGATGAGCAGTTCTTC. Translating gives CATGQGDWDEQFF. The genes are TRBV12-3 or TRBV12-4 and TRBJ2-1; TRBD1 agrees at 10 bases. Germline trimming cut 10 bases from V and 8 bases from J; bases unmatched to any gene: 8. The CDR3 totals 13 residues.

This rearrangement joins TRBV6-1 to TRBJ2-5; maybe TRBD2 (7 bases). Germline V gene sequence: CDR1 MNHNS, CDR2 SASEGT. Trimming shortened V by 0 bases and J by 5 bases, and 10 bases separated the two germline ends. This CDR3 is 14 amino acids long. The CDR3 DNA reads TGTGCCAGCAGTGAAGCTGAGGGGGGGGAGACCCAGTACTTC. As protein: CASSEAEGGETQYF.

This rearrangement joins TRBV6-5 to TRBJ2-4; 11 bases agree with TRBD1. Losses at the gene ends were 6 bases for V and 1 base for J; bases not matched to a gene: 2. Germline CDR1 is MNHEY and CDR2 is SVGAGI. There are 15 residues in the CDR3. The CDR3 sequence is CASRGQGVAKNIQYF. The DNA of the CDR3 is TGTGCCAGCAGGGGACAGGGGGTGGCCAAAAACATTCAGTACTTC.

This clone was observed a handful of times. Other DNA sequences in the same sample also yield this CDR3. The CDR3 loop reads CASSPRGGEKLFF. In DNA form, the CDR3 reads TGTGCCAGCTCACCCCGAGGAGGGGAAAAACTGTTTTTT. V gene TRBV18 combines with J gene TRBJ1-4, with D unresolved. The CDR3 consists of 13 residues. Germline V gene lookup returns CDR1 KGHSH and CDR2 LQKENI. V was trimmed by 3 bases and J by 8 bases, leaving 10 bases between them.

This sequence joins TRBV5-6 and TRBJ2-7; D is perhaps TRBD1 (6 bases). Germline loops: CDR1 SGHDT, CDR2 YYEEEE. The CDR3 is 13 residues long. The V gene lost 4 bases and the J gene lost 2 bases, with 10 bases spanning the gap. The CDR3 region is CASSPGTTYEQYF. The DNA of the CDR3 is TGTGCCAGCAGCCCCGGGACAACCTACGAGCAGTACTTC.

The chain couples TRBV19 to TRBJ1-2; tentative D call: TRBD1 (6 bases). Between the trimmed V and J ends, which lost 7 bases and 7 bases, there was a span of 22 bases. This CDR3 has 15 residues. Germline values: CDR1 LNHDA, CDR2 SQIVND (reference sequence). CDR3 nucleotide sequence: TGTGCCAGTACCGATCCGGGGCAGGGGTTGGGTGGCTACACCTTC. Translated, it gives CASTDPGQGLGGYTF.

The chain has TRBV19 and TRBJ1-5; TRBD1 is a possible D gene (5 bases). Germline lookup yields CDR1 LNHDA and CDR2 SQIVND (reference sequence). Trimming took 5 bases from V and 4 from J, leaving 12 bases between them. The CDR3 is 14 residues long. The CDR3 protein is CASSALGGNQPQHF. The CDR3 DNA reads TGTGCCAGTAGTGCTTTGGGGGGAAATCAGCCCCAGCATTTT.

This clone appeared a few times. This chain uses TRBV6-2 or TRBV6-3 with TRBJ1-1; tentative D call: TRBD1 (5 bases). Germline values: CDR1 MNHEY, CDR2 SVGEGT. The CDR3 covers 14 residues. With 5 bases removed from V and 5 bases from J, the gap between germline ends came to 15 bases. CDR3 residues: CASSIFRSGTEAFF. In nucleotides, the CDR3 is TGTGCCAGCAGTATTTTCAGGTCAGGGACTGAAGCTTTCTTT.

CDR3 sequence reads: CASSYLTPNTEAFF. In DNA, the CDR3 is TGTGCCAGCAGCTACCTCACACCGAACACTGAAGCTTTCTTT. The V and J genes are TRBV5-6 and TRBJ1-1; D remains unclear. Germline loops: CDR1 SGHDT, CDR2 YYEEEE. This CDR3 comprises 14 residues. Between the trimmed V and J ends, which lost 3 bases and 1 base, there was a span of 10 bases.

In this sample, this clone turned up a few times. The CDR3 region has the DNA TGCGCCAGCAGCCACACTGACATACTCTCTGGAAACACCATATATTTT. Translation: CASSHTDILSGNTIYF. This chain uses TRBV4-1 with TRBJ1-3; D remains unclear. Germline V gene lookup returns CDR1 MGHRA and CDR2 YSYEKL. The V gene lost 3 bases and the J gene lost 0 bases, with 12 bases spanning the gap. The CDR3 totals 16 residues.